This T cell receptor beta chain was recovered during a study of T cells after yellow fever vaccination (dated by TCRdb to about 2019). Study-wide context: Libraries from fractions with low cell numbers were prepared with the SMART-Seq v4 Ultra Low Input RNA kit. To follow T-cell clones before and after primary and booster YFV17D yellow fever vaccination, bulk TCR alpha and beta repertoires were sequenced over time. The cohort comprised two healthy male donors, one aged 18 to 30 and one aged 30 to 40 years. Blood was drawn at multiple timepoints before and after primary and secondary immunization, with bulk PBMC replicates and cell subsets isolated.

A few counts support this clonotype. Its antigen is unknown. It has no much larger one-base neighbor in the sample; base qualities were not kept. The label giving this sample's treatment or condition can be read as: live attenuated yellow fever vaccine strain. Two biological replicates of bulk PBMCs were collected at each blood-draw timepoint. PBMCs were isolated from peripheral blood using a standard Ficoll-Paque protocol. TriZol was used to extract RNA from bulk PBMCs, CD4 and CD8 fractions, and dextramer-positive and dextramer-negative fractions. TCR cDNA was synthesized by 5'RACE template switching, which introduced a universal primer site and unique molecular identifiers. Priming of cDNA synthesis was performed from both the TCR alpha and TCR beta constant segments. Two PCR steps were used to amplify libraries, with sample barcodes and sequencing adapters being added in the second step. Sequencing of the libraries was done on either Illumina HiSeq 2500 (2x100 bp) or NovaSeq (2x150 bp). Per the original workflow: MIGEC was used to demultiplex reads and collapse the reads into UMI consensus sequences, and MiXCR was used for V(D)J alignment. Vaccine-responding clonotypes were identified with edgeR using replicate PBMC samples, with FDR below 0.01 and a log2 fold change above 5 up to day 15 being required. Each bulk clonotype was labeled CD4 or CD8 based on which sequenced repertoire, CD4 or CD8, contained the clonotype at higher abundance. Through fastp at Q25 and MiXCR, TCRdb rebuilt clones from the public reads, retaining in-frame beta chains. Entries are consolidated by CDR3 protein sequence, retaining the most common genes and DNA. For this entry, the V and J calls and clone size follow TCRdb and not the study's own pipeline. The sample table contains nearly 550,000 distinct CDR3 sequences; only one count was recorded for over 15% of them. The top ten clones comprise roughly an eighth of the sample.

Paper-wide results and their limitations: Only two donors were included in the study, so the extent to which the findings can be generalized is limited. A small share of clonotypes occurred in both CD4 and CD8 compartments, likely arising from convergent recombination. Computational filtering was needed because FACS-sorted repertoires could contain abundant contaminating clonotypes from the bulk population. The secondary T-cell response was found to be weaker but faster than the primary response, with a peak reached on day 5 rather than on day 15. After the booster, most clones that had expanded after primary vaccination were detected again (almost 97% of CD4 and 88% of CD8), suggesting broad maintenance of memory.

Between the V and J ends, shortened by 9 bases and 8 bases respectively, the junction contains 11 bases. The germline V gene (reference sequence) sets CDR1 to LGHDT and CDR2 to YNNKEL. The CDR3 runs 11 amino acids, cysteine and phenylalanine included. CDR3 DNA only is kept here, 33 bases in frame from base 1. The sequencing here drew on PBMCs, taken 15 days after the yellow fever booster vaccination. The chain couples TRBV3-1 to TRBJ2-1; TRBD1 is possibly the D segment (5 matching bases). The clonotype was recovered from a man in his thirties or forties who received the YFV17D yellow fever vaccine. The CDR3 region reads CASTGAYEQFF. The DNA sequence is as follows: TGTGCCAGTACAGGCGCCTATGAGCAGTTCTTC.